This entry concerns a single T cell receptor beta chain. Its antigen is undetermined. Other DNA sequences in the same sample also yield this CDR3. Sequenced by immunoSEQ multiplex PCR; TCRdb stores in-frame clones only, minus some. This sample yields tens of thousands of clones, of which roughly 84% are seen a single time; roughly 23% belongs to the top ten. This specimen belongs to a study of OX40 agonist ivuxolimab in advanced cancers. Study-wide results and limits: Specificity for antigen went undetermined in the expanded peripheral T cells.

The CDR3 totals 16 residues. V gave up 4 bases and J gave up 3 bases; unmatched junction bases: 7. The germline V gene has CDR1 SGHRS and CDR2 YFSETQ. This receptor was taken from an adult with an advanced solid tumor such as melanoma, head and neck, liver or kidney cancer. The input for sequencing was CD4+ or CD8+ T cells sorted from blood, taken in a trial of the OX40 agonist ivuxolimab. The rearrangement links TRBV5-1 to TRBJ2-7; 13 bases map to TRBD2. The CDR3 sequence: CASSTGTSGDVYEQYF. The CDR3 region has the DNA TGCGCCAGCAGCACCGGGACTAGCGGGGATGTCTACGAGCAGTACTTC.